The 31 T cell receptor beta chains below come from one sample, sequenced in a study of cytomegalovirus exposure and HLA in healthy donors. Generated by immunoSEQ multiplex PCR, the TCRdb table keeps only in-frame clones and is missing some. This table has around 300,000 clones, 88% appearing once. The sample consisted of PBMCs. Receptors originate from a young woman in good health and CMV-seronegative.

CDR3: CASSVGSSGRASETQYF. The CDR3 DNA reads TGTGCCAGCAGCGTAGGATCTAGCGGGAGGGCCTCAGAGACCCAGTACTTC. The chain carries TRBV9 and TRBJ2-5; 12 bases line up with TRBD2. With 0 bases clipped from V and 4 bases from J, the junction kept 7 bases outside the gene matches. The germline V gene encodes CDR1 SGDLS and CDR2 YYNGEE. The CDR3 sequence is 17 residues long.

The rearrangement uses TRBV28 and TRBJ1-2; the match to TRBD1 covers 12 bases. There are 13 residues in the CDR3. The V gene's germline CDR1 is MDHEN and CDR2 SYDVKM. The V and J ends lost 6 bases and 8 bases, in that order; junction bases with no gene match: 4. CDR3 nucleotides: TGTGCCAGCAGGGGACAGGGGGCGTACGGCTACACCTTC. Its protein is CASRGQGAYGYTF.

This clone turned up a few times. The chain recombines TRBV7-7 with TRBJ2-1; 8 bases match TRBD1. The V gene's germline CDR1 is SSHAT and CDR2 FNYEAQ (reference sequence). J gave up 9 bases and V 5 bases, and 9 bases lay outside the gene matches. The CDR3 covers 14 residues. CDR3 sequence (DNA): TGTGCCAGCAGCGTATTCGTCACAGGGGGTGAGCAGTTCTTC. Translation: CASSVFVTGGEQFF.

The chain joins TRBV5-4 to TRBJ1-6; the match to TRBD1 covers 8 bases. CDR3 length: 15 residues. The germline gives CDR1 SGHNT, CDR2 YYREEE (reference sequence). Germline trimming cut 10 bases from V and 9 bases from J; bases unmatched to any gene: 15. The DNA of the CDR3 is TGTGCCTGGGCGGGGACAGGACGGGTGGGTTCACCCCTCCACTTT. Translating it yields CAWAGTGRVGSPLHF.

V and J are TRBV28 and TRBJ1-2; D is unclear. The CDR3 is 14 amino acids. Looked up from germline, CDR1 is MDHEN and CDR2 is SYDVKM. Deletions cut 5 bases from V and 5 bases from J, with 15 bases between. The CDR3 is CASSQGREVYGYTF. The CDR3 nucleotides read TGTGCCAGCAGTCAAGGCCGGGAGGTATATGGCTACACCTTC.

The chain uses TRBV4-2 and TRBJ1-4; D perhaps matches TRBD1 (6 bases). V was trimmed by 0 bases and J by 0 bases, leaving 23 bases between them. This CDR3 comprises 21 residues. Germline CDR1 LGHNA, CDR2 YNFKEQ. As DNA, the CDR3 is TGTGCCAGCAGCCAAGATCTGGATCTAACAGGGAGGGGAGCAACTAATGAAAAACTGTTTTTT. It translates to CASSQDLDLTGRGATNEKLFF.

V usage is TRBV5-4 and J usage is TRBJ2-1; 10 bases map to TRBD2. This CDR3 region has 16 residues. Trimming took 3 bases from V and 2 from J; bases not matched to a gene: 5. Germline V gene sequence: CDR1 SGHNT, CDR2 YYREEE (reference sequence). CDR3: CASSSASGRTYNEQFF. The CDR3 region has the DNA TGTGCCAGCAGCTCCGCTAGCGGGAGAACCTACAATGAGCAGTTCTTC. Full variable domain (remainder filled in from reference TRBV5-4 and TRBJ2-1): ETGVTQSPTHLIKTRGQQVTLRCSSQSGHNTVSWYQQALGQGPQFIFQYYREEENGRGNFPPRFSGLQFPNYSSELNVNALELDDSALYLCASSSASGRTYNEQFFGPGTRLTVL.

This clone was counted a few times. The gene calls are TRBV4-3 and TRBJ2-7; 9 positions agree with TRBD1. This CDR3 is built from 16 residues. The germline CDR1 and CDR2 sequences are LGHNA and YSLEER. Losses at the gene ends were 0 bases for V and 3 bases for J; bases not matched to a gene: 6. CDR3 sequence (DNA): TGCGCCAGCAGCCAAGAGCGCATGACAGGGGGCTACGAGCAGTACTTC. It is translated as CASSQERMTGGYEQYF.

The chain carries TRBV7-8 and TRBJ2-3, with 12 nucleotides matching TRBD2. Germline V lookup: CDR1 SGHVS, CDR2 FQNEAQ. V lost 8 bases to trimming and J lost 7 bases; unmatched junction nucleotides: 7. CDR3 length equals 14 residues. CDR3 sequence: CASQLGTSGYTQYF. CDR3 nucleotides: TGTGCCAGCCAGCTTGGGACTAGCGGGTATACGCAGTATTTT.

CDR3 sequence (DNA): TGTGCCAGCAGCGGACAGGGGGTTGTTAACACTGAAGCTTTCTTT. Residues: CASSGQGVVNTEAFF. The chain employs TRBV7-9 and TRBJ1-1, with 10 bases that match TRBD1. Trimming at V came to 5 bases and at J to 2 bases, leaving 5 bases not matched to a gene. This CDR3 has 15 residues. Germline CDR1 and CDR2: SEHNR and FQNEAQ (reference sequence).

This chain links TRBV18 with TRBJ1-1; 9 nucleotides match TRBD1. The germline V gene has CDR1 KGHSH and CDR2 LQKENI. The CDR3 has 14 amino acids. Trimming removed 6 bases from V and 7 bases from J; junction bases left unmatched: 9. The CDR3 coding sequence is TGTGCCAGCTCCCCCCGGACAGGGGTTGGTGAAGCTTTCTTT. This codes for CASSPRTGVGEAFF.

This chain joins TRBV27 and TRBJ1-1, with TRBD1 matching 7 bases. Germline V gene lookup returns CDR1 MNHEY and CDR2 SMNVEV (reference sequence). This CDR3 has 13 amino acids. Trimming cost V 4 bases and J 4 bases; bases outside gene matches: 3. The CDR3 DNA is TGTGCCAGCAGTTGGAACAGGGGCACTGAAGCTTTCTTT. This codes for CASSWNRGTEAFF.

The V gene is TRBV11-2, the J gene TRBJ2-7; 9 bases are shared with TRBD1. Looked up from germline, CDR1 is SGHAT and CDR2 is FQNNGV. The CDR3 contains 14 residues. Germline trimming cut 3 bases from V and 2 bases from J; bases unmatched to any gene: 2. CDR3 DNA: TGTGCCAGCAGCTTCGGGACAGGGCCCTACGAGCAGTACTTC. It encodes CASSFGTGPYEQYF.

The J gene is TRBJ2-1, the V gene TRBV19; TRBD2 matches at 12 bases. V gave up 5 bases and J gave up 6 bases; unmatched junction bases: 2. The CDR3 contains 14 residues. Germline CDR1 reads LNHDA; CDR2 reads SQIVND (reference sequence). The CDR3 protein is CASSPGLAGNEQFF. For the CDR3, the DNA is TGTGCCAGTAGTCCGGGACTAGCGGGCAATGAGCAGTTCTTC.

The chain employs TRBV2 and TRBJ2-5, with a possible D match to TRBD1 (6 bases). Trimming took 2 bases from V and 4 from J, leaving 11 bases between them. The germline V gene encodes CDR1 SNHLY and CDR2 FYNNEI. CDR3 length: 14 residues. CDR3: CASSEWSGVETQYF. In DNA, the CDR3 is TGTGCCAGCAGTGAATGGTCAGGGGTAGAGACCCAGTACTTC. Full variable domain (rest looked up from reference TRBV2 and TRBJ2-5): EPEVTQTPSHQVTQMGQEVILRCVPISNHLYFYWYRQILGQKVEFLVSFYNNEISEKSEIFDDQFSVERPDGSNFTLKIRSTKLEDSAMYFCASSEWSGVETQYFGPGTRLLVL.

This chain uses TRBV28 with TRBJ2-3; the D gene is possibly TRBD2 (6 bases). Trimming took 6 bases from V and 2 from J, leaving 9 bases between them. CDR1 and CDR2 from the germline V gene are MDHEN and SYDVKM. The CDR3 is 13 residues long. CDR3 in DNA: TGTGCCAGCAGACGGACTACCACAGATACGCAGTATTTT. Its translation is CASRRTTTDTQYF.

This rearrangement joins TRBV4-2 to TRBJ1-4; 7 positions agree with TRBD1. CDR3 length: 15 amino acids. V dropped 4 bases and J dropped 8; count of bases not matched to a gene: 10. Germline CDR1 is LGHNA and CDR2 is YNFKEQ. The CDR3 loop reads CASSPGGPGGEKLFF. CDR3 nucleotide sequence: TGTGCCAGCAGCCCTGGGGGCCCAGGGGGGGAAAAACTGTTTTTT.

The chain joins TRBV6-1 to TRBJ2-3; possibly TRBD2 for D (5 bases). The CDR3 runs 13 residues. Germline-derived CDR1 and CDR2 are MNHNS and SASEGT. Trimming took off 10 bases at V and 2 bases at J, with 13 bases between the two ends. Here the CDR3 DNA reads TGTGCCACGACGGCGGGTCCCACAGATACGCAGTATTTT. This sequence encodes CATTAGPTDTQYF.

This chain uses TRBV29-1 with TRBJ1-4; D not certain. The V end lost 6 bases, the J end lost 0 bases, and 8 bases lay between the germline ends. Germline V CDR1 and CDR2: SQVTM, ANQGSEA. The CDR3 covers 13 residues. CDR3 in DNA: TGCAGCGTCCTATCTGCAACTAATGAAAAACTGTTTTTT. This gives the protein CSVLSATNEKLFF.

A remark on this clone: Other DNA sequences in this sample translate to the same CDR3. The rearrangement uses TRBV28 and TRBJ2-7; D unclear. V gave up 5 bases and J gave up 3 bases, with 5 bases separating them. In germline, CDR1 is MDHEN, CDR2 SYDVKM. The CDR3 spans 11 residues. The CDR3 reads CASSPLYEQYF. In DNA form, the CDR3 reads TGTGCCAGCAGTCCCCTCTACGAGCAGTACTTC.

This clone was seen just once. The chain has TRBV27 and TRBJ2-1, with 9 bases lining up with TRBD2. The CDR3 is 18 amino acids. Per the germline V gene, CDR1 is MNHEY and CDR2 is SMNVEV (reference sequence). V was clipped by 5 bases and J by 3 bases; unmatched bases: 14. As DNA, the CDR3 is TGTGCCAGCAGTCCCTACAATCCCGGGACTAGCCACTACAATGAGCAGTTCTTC. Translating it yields CASSPYNPGTSHYNEQFF.

The CDR3 region has the DNA TGCAGCGTTGTAAGCTGGGGAGGGCATGGCTACACCTTC. Translation: CSVVSWGGHGYTF. This rearrangement joins TRBV29-1 to TRBJ1-2, with D uncertain. V was shortened by 4 bases and J by 6 bases, with 15 bases between the two germline ends. The germline gives CDR1 SQVTM, CDR2 ANQGSEA. The CDR3 loop spans 13 amino acids.

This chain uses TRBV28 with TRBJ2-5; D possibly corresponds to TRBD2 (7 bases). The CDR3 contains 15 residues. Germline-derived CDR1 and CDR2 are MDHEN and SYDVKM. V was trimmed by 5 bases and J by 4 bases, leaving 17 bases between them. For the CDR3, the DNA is TGTGCCAGCAGTAGGGGGGGTCTGGCGGGAGAGACCCAGTACTTC. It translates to CASSRGGLAGETQYF. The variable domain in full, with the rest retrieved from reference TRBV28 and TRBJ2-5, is DVKVTQSSRYLVKRTGEKVFLECVQDMDHENMFWYRQDPGLGLRLIYFSYDVKMKEKGDIPEGYSVSREKKERFSLILESASTNQTSMYLCASSRGGLAGETQYFGPGTRLLVL.

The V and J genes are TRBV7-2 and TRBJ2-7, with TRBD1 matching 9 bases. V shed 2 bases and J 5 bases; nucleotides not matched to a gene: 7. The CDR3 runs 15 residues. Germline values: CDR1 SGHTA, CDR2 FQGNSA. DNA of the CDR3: TGTGCCAGCAGCTTAAGGACAGGGGCCATCCACGAGCAGTACTTC. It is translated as CASSLRTGAIHEQYF.

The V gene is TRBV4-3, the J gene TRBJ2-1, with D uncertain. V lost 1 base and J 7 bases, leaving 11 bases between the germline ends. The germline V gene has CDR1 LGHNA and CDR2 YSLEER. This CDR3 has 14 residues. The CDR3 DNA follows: TGCGCCAGCAGCCAAGTGAACAACCAAAATGAGCAGTTCTTC. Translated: CASSQVNNQNEQFF.

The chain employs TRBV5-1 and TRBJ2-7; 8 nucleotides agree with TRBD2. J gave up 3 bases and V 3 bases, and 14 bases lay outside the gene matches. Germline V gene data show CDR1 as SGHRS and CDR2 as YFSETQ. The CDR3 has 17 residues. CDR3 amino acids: CASSWGLGGAGGYEQYF. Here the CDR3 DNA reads TGCGCCAGCAGCTGGGGCCTTGGCGGCGCGGGAGGCTACGAGCAGTACTTC.

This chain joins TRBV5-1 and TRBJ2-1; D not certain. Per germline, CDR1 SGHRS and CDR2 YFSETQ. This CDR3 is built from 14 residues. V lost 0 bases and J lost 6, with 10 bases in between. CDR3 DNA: TGCGCCAGCAGCTTGGATTCCAGTGGCAATGAGCAGTTCTTC. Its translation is CASSLDSSGNEQFF.

For the CDR3, the DNA is TGCGCCAGCAGCCCCCTCTCCTTTGACAGGTCTGGCTATGGCTACACCTTC. Translating it yields CASSPLSFDRSGYGYTF. The V and J genes are TRBV4-1 and TRBJ1-2, with a weak D call TRBD1 (6 bases). Germline CDR1 MGHRA, CDR2 YSYEKL. This CDR3 has 17 residues. Trimming left V 4 bases short and J 4 bases short, with 22 bases between.

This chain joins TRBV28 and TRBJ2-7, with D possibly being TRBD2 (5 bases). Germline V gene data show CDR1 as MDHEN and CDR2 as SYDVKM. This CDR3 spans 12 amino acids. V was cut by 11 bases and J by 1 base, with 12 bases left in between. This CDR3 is CAVRGDSYEQYF. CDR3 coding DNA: TGTGCCGTACGGGGAGATTCCTACGAGCAGTACTTC.

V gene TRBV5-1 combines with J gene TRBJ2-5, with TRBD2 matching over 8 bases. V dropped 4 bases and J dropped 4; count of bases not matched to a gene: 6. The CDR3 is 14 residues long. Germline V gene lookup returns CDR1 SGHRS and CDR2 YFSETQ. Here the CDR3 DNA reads TGCGCCAGCAGCCCCGGGAGCGGGGGAGAGACCCAGTACTTC. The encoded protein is CASSPGSGGETQYF.

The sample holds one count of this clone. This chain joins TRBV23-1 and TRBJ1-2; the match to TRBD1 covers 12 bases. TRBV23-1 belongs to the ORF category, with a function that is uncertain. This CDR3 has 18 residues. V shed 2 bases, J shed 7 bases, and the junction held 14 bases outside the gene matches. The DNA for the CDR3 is TGCGCCAGCAGTCAAACCTCCGGGACAGGGGGCGCCGACTCTGGCTACACCTTC. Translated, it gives CASSQTSGTGGADSGYTF.